One sample yielded the 26 T cell receptor beta chains listed below, sequenced in a study of regulatory T cells in long-lasting Graves disease. Described time point: newly diagnosed GD, antithyroid drugs for less than 3 months. The TCR library used RNA extracted from PBMCs. For TCR beta, libraries came from iRepertoire HTBI primers and Arm-PCR of CDR3 regions. TCRdb re-called the multiplex PCR reads with MiXCR, one entry per CDR3 protein. The data hold about 610,000 distinct CDR3 sequences, with 15% to 20% observed a single time. A further study also used this sample, focusing on T cells in Graves' hyperthyroidism and ophthalmopathy.

This specimen consisted of peripheral blood mononuclear cells (PBMCs), obtained at new diagnosis, from a patient treated with antithyroid drugs. Every receptor here comes from a man aged 18 to 30 with Graves disease.

This clonotype was recorded many times. CDR3: CAWTGGEKLFF. The CDR3 nucleotides are TGTGCCTGGACCGGTGGTGAAAAACTGTTTTTT. The chain has TRBV30 and TRBJ1-4; D is unclear. With 4 bases removed from V and 7 bases from J, the gap between germline ends came to 7 bases. Germline lookup yields CDR1 GTSNPN and CDR2 SVGIG (reference sequence). This CDR3 comprises 11 residues.

This clonotype showed up many times. V gene TRBV6-5 combines with J gene TRBJ1-5, with 7 bases aligning to TRBD1. The CDR3 totals 15 residues. J was trimmed by 4 bases and V by 3 bases; bases with no gene match: 6. The germline V gene has CDR1 MNHEY and CDR2 SVGAGI. The CDR3 nucleotides are TGTGCCAGCAGTTATGCGCGGGACAGAAATCAGCCCCAGCATTTT. It translates to CASSYARDRNQPQHF.

CDR3 sequence: CASNAAGVVEQFF. CDR3 nucleotides: TGTGCCAGCAATGCAGCGGGAGTAGTTGAGCAGTTCTTC. The chain carries TRBV27 and TRBJ2-1, with 8 bases identical to TRBD2. Germline loops: CDR1 MNHEY, CDR2 SMNVEV (reference sequence). The CDR3 sequence is 13 residues long. Unmatched junction bases numbered 8, after V lost 7 bases and J lost 9 bases.

In its sample, this clonotype was seen many times. The chain links TRBV5-1 to TRBJ2-3, with a possible D match to TRBD2 (5 bases). The CDR3 runs to 16 residues. Trimming cost V 4 bases and J 1 base, with 16 bases left between them. CDR1 SGHRS and CDR2 YFSETQ come from the germline V gene. CDR3 sequence: CASSPKEDAGTDTQYF. CDR3 nucleotide sequence: TGCGCCAGCAGCCCGAAGGAGGACGCCGGCACAGATACGCAGTATTTT.

This clonotype has a count of ten or more. V and J are TRBV20-1 and TRBJ2-3, with TRBD2 matching 12 bases. Per germline, CDR1 DFQATT and CDR2 SNEGSKA (reference sequence). V shed 5 bases, J shed 4 bases, and the junction held 4 bases outside the gene matches. The CDR3 has 14 amino acids. In nucleotides, the CDR3 is TGCAGTGCTTTTACTAGCGGGAGGCCAGATACGCAGTATTTT. Its translation is CSAFTSGRPDTQYF.

This clonotype was observed at least ten times. The chain carries TRBV13 and TRBJ2-1, with D perhaps TRBD2 (6 bases). CDR1 and CDR2 from the germline V gene are PRHDT and FYEKMQ (reference sequence). The CDR3 has 16 residues. V gave up 3 bases and J gave up 1 base, with 13 bases separating them. CDR3 DNA sequence: TGTGCCAGCAGCTTGTTTGGTAGCGGTTCCTACAATGAGCAGTTCTTC. This translates into CASSLFGSGSYNEQFF.

This clonotype has a handful of counts. The chain carries TRBV13 and TRBJ1-1, with 9 bases fitting TRBD1. Germline trimming cut 4 bases from V and 4 bases from J; bases unmatched to any gene: 4. CDR1 and CDR2 (germline): PRHDT, FYEKMQ (reference sequence). The CDR3 contains 14 residues. The CDR3 DNA sequence: TGTGCCAGCAGCTCAGGGACAGGGATCACTGAAGCTTTCTTT. Amino acid sequence: CASSSGTGITEAFF.

A note on this clonotype: A read error may be the cause here, since a much bigger clone is one base away. The V gene is TRBV6-1, the J gene TRBJ2-1; the match to TRBD2 covers 8 bases. The CDR3 length is 15 residues. From germline, CDR1 is MNHNS and CDR2 SASEGT. Trimming took 6 bases from V and 4 from J; bases not matched to a gene: 8. CDR3 DNA sequence: TGTGCCAGCAGAACAGCGGGAGCAATATACAATGAGCAGTTCTTC. This gives the protein CASRTAGAIYNEQFF.

This clonotype has a count of ten or more. This rearrangement joins TRBV28 to TRBJ2-7; 7 bases map to TRBD1. CDR3 length: 16 residues. Germline assignment: CDR1 MDHEN and CDR2 SYDVKM. V trimming: 6 bases; J trimming: 0 bases; junction bases outside the gene matches: 11. The DNA for the CDR3 is TGTGCCAGCAGACACCGACAGGGTGGCCTCTCCTACGAGCAGTACTTC. Encoded protein: CASRHRQGGLSYEQYF.

This clonotype was picked up many times. The chain uses TRBV7-9 and TRBJ2-1; 7 bases line up with TRBD2. Germline V gene lookup returns CDR1 SEHNR and CDR2 FQNEAQ (reference sequence). This CDR3 spans 13 amino acids. V gave up 4 bases and J gave up 13 bases; unmatched junction bases: 10. CDR3 nucleotide sequence: TGTGCCAGCAGCTCGAGAGCGGGAAGAGTTCAGTTCTTC. It encodes CASSSRAGRVQFF.

This clonotype has a handful of counts. V and J are TRBV29-1 and TRBJ1-2; D is unresolved. This CDR3 is built from 13 residues. The V gene's germline CDR1 is SQVTM and CDR2 ANQGSEA. Trimming removed 4 bases at V and 3 bases at J, with 12 bases between. In DNA form, the CDR3 reads TGCAGCGTTGGGACCAATACGGACTATGGCTACACCTTC. Protein product: CSVGTNTDYGYTF.

V gene TRBV3-1 combines with J gene TRBJ2-5; 7 nucleotides agree with TRBD2. The J call could be wrong; TRBJ2-7 is a better fit for the DNA end. This CDR3 comprises 18 residues. Germline V gene sequence: CDR1 LGHDT, CDR2 YNNKEL (reference sequence). CDR3 coding DNA: TGTGCCAGCAGCCCACCCCCCCTAGGAGCGGGATCAATCCACGAGCAGTACTTC. Its translation is CASSPPPLGAGSIHEQYF.

This clonotype was observed at least ten times. The CDR3 here is CASSYSGGLGGEQYF. CDR3 DNA sequence: TGTGCCAGCAGTTACTCGGGGGGGCTCGGAGGCGAGCAGTACTTC. The chain uses TRBV6-5 and TRBJ2-7; D perhaps matches TRBD2 (7 bases). Germline CDR1 reads MNHEY; CDR2 reads SVGAGI. This CDR3 comprises 15 residues. V dropped 0 bases and J dropped 6 bases, with 15 bases sitting between them.

The gene calls are TRBV18 and TRBJ1-2; 9 bases line up with TRBD1. The CDR3 length is 16 residues. Looked up from germline, CDR1 is KGHSH and CDR2 is LQKENI. The trim removed 2 bases at V and 3 bases at J, leaving 7 bases unmatched. CDR3 residues: CASSPRGQGADYGYTF. DNA of the CDR3: TGTGCCAGCTCACCAAGGGGACAGGGAGCGGACTATGGCTACACCTTC.

This clonotype was recorded at least ten times. The rearrangement joins TRBV7-8 to TRBJ1-5, with D hard to call. The germline V gene encodes CDR1 SGHVS and CDR2 FQNEAQ. Trimming cost V 4 bases and J 2 bases, with 12 bases left between them. This CDR3 is built from 15 residues. The CDR3 nucleotides are TGTGCCAGCAGCTCCCAACGGGCGGGCAATCAGCCCCAGCATTTT. Its protein product is CASSSQRAGNQPQHF.

The chain recombines TRBV6-2 or TRBV6-3 with TRBJ2-7; 14 nucleotides align to TRBD2. The CDR3 totals 14 residues. Trimming took 6 bases from V and 7 from J; bases not matched to a gene: 5. Per the germline V gene, CDR1 is MNHEY and CDR2 is SVGEGT. In nucleotides, the CDR3 is TGTGCCAGCAGAGCCGGGACTAGCGGGGGTGAGCAGTACTTC. This codes for CASRAGTSGGEQYF.

This clonotype has at least ten counts. This chain uses TRBV28 with TRBJ2-5; 9 bases are a match to TRBD1. J gave up 5 bases and V 8 bases, and 6 bases lay outside the gene matches. CDR1 is MDHEN and CDR2 is SYDVKM in the germline V gene. The CDR3 loop spans 13 amino acids. CDR3 nucleotide sequence: TGTGCCAGCGGGACAGGGAGAATGGAGACCCAGTACTTC. Its translation: CASGTGRMETQYF.

Note on this clonotype: The junction shows a germline mismatch at one end, possibly a read error. The V gene is TRBV20-1, the J gene TRBJ1-4; no clear D gene. CDR3 size: 13 residues. CDR1 and CDR2 from the germline V gene are DFQATT and SNEGSKA (reference sequence). CDR3 coding DNA: TGCAGTGCTTCCCATTCGAACTCTGAAAAACTGGTTTTT. Its protein is CSASHSNSEKLVF.

This clonotype showed up just a few times. The chain carries TRBV19 and TRBJ2-5, with D unresolved. CDR3 length: 13 amino acids. Trimming stripped 1 base from V and 5 bases from J, with 8 bases between. Germline-derived CDR1 and CDR2 are LNHDA and SQIVND (reference sequence). CDR3 in amino acids: CASSIGRTETQYF. CDR3 DNA sequence: TGTGCCAGTAGTATAGGTAGAACGGAGACCCAGTACTTC.

This clonotype was seen a few times. The V and J genes are TRBV7-9 and TRBJ2-5; TRBD1 matches at 8 bases. This CDR3 contains 16 residues. Germline V lookup: CDR1 SEHNR, CDR2 FQNEAQ (reference sequence). V was pared by 3 bases and J by 5 bases, with 11 bases of the junction left unmatched. The CDR3 loop reads CASSFPVGQGAETQYF. As DNA, the CDR3 is TGTGCCAGCAGCTTCCCTGTGGGCCAGGGGGCCGAGACCCAGTACTTC.

V is TRBV30 and J is TRBJ2-7; 8 nucleotides agree with TRBD2. J gave up 6 bases and V 2 bases, and 6 bases lay outside the gene matches. The CDR3 loop spans 13 amino acids. Germline V gene data show CDR1 as GTSNPN and CDR2 as SVGIG (reference sequence). The chain's CDR3 is CAWSLPGGAEQYF. DNA for the CDR3: TGTGCCTGGAGTCTACCGGGGGGGGCCGAGCAGTACTTC.

This clonotype came up once. A much larger clone sits a single nucleotide away, making a read error possible. The gene calls are TRBV6-2 or TRBV6-3 and TRBJ1-5; no clear D gene. Germline lookup yields CDR1 MNHEY and CDR2 SVGEGT. CDR3 size: 14 residues. This CDR3 reads CASTIDHSNRPQHF. The CDR3 region has the DNA TGTGCCAGCACCATAGACCATAGCAATCGGCCCCAGCATTTT.

This clonotype showed up many times. The chain recombines TRBV10-3 with TRBJ1-1; TRBD1 matches at 11 bases. J was trimmed by 11 bases and V by 4 bases; bases with no gene match: 15. The V gene's germline CDR1 is ENHRY and CDR2 SYGVKD. CDR3 size: 16 residues. The CDR3 DNA reads TGTGCCATCAGTGGGACGAGGACAGGGGGCCCCCGCGATGCTTTCTTT. It specifies CAISGTRTGGPRDAFF.

This clonotype was counted ten times or more. The rearrangement links TRBV11-2 to TRBJ2-5; D tentatively fits TRBD1 or TRBD2 (5 bases each). Germline CDR1 reads SGHAT; CDR2 reads FQNNGV. Trimming removed 4 bases from V and 2 bases from J, with 11 bases in between. The CDR3 sequence is 14 residues long. CDR3 sequence (DNA): TGTGCCAGCAGCTGGGGGTTGGGACAAGAGACCCAGTACTTC. This translates into CASSWGLGQETQYF.

The chain uses TRBV7-2 and TRBJ2-3; D perhaps matches TRBD2 (7 bases). Germline V gene lookup returns CDR1 SGHTA and CDR2 FQGNSA. There are 16 residues in the CDR3. Deletions cut 5 bases from V and 3 bases from J, with 18 bases between. Here the CDR3 DNA reads TGTGCCAGCAGCGCTCCGGAGGGGGGGGAGACAGATACGCAGTATTTT. It yields the protein CASSAPEGGETDTQYF.

The rearrangement links TRBV4-1 to TRBJ2-1, with 7 bases matching TRBD1. This CDR3 contains 14 residues. Germline CDR1 reads MGHRA; CDR2 reads YSYEKL. V shed 6 bases and J 1 base; nucleotides not matched to a gene: 3. The CDR3 loop reads CASRKTGSYNEQFF. CDR3 DNA: TGCGCCAGCAGGAAGACAGGGTCCTACAATGAGCAGTTCTTC.